The 21 T cell receptor beta chains below come from one sample, sequenced in a study of T cells in tuberculosis. Time point: new active TB diagnosis, blood taken before or within 7 days of starting treatment. Assay: immunoSEQ multiplex PCR; the TCRdb copy retains only in-frame clones and omits some. The sample consists of under 45,000 clones, approximately 90% of them appearing once. Sequencing was performed on PBMCs, taken at tuberculosis diagnosis. The receptors here all came from an adult with tuberculosis.

V usage is TRBV10-1 and J usage is TRBJ1-5; D is perhaps TRBD1 (6 bases). The germline V gene has CDR1 WNHNN and CDR2 SYGVQD (reference sequence). The CDR3 spans 13 residues. V was trimmed by 2 bases and J by 4 bases, leaving 6 bases between them. CDR3 in DNA: TGCGCCAGCAGTGAGGGACAGAATCAGCCCCAGCATTTT. Translation: CASSEGQNQPQHF.

V is TRBV19 and J is TRBJ2-7; tentative D call: TRBD2 (7 bases). The V and J ends lost 7 bases and 0 bases respectively, with 16 bases between them. CDR3 length: 15 amino acids. Germline values: CDR1 LNHDA, CDR2 SQIVND (reference sequence). The CDR3 coding sequence is TGTGCCAGTACCGAGAAGGGGGGGCCCTCCTACGAGCAGTACTTC. The encoded protein is CASTEKGGPSYEQYF.

The chain is built from TRBV5-4 and TRBJ1-2, with 11 bases that match TRBD1. The V gene's germline CDR1 is SGHNT and CDR2 YYREEE (reference sequence). The CDR3 covers 17 residues. After removal of 3 bases from V and 4 bases from J, the junction contained 11 bases not matched to a gene. CDR3 bases: TGTGCCAGCAGCTCGATAACCGCCGGGACAGGGGGCTATGGCTACACCTTC. It encodes CASSSITAGTGGYGYTF.

V and J are TRBV30 and TRBJ1-2; D is perhaps TRBD1 (6 bases). This CDR3 spans 19 amino acids. Germline V gives CDR1 GTSNPN, CDR2 SVGIG (reference sequence). The V end was cut by 1 base, the J end by 8 bases, with 32 bases between. CDR3 residues: CAWSARGAYVGGNHMGYTF. For the CDR3, the DNA is TGTGCCTGGAGTGCCCGGGGGGCATACGTTGGGGGCAACCATATGGGCTACACCTTC.

The rearrangement joins TRBV9 to TRBJ2-2, with 7 nucleotides matching TRBD2. The J segment lost 4 bases and the V segment lost 0 bases, leaving 0 bases of the junction unmatched. This CDR3 region has 14 residues. The germline V gene encodes CDR1 SGDLS and CDR2 YYNGEE. The CDR3 DNA follows: TGTGCCAGCAGCGTAGGCGGGGGCACCGGGGAGCTGTTTTTT. This gives the protein CASSVGGGTGELFF.

The V gene is TRBV27, the J gene TRBJ1-5; D remains unclear. Germline assignment: CDR1 MNHEY and CDR2 SMNVEV (reference sequence). The CDR3 length is 13 residues. The V end was cut by 3 bases, the J end by 4 bases, with 7 bases between. The CDR3 loop is CASSFSRNQPQHF. In DNA form, the CDR3 reads TGTGCCAGCAGTTTCTCCAGGAATCAGCCCCAGCATTTT.

The gene calls are TRBV30 and TRBJ2-1, with TRBD1 matching over 8 bases. Looked up from germline, CDR1 is GTSNPN and CDR2 is SVGIG (reference sequence). J gave up 10 bases and V 3 bases, and 11 bases lay outside the gene matches. The CDR3 spans 14 residues. The CDR3 coding sequence is TGTGCCTGGAGGCCGGGACAGGCCCGCGGGGAGCAGTTCTTC. Encoded protein: CAWRPGQARGEQFF.

The chain couples TRBV7-8 to TRBJ1-6; D perhaps matches TRBD1 (6 bases). The CDR3 spans 13 residues. V lost 4 bases and J 11 bases, leaving 12 bases between the germline ends. The V gene's germline CDR1 is SGHVS and CDR2 FQNEAQ. The CDR3 here is CASSSDSVAPLHF. The CDR3 bases are TGTGCCAGCAGCTCGGACAGTGTAGCACCCCTCCACTTT.

The chain recombines TRBV6-5 with TRBJ1-5; unclear D gene. The CDR3 spans 15 residues. The germline gives CDR1 MNHEY, CDR2 SVGAGI. Trimming left V 0 bases short and J 6 bases short, with 12 bases between. The DNA of the CDR3 is TGTGCCAGCAGTTACTCGAGAGATCGTGGTCAGCCCCAGCATTTT. It codes for CASSYSRDRGQPQHF.

The gene calls are TRBV5-4 and TRBJ2-1, with 11 positions matching TRBD2. This CDR3 is 15 amino acids long. V lost 6 bases and J lost 8; bases outside the gene matches: 10. Germline-derived CDR1 and CDR2 are SGHNT and YYREEE (reference sequence). This CDR3 reads CASTQLAGVEDEQFF. CDR3 coding DNA: TGTGCCAGCACCCAACTAGCGGGGGTTGAAGATGAGCAGTTCTTC.

By share, this clone ranks as medium-sized (0.01 to 0.1%). This chain joins TRBV19 and TRBJ1-2; 7 bases fit TRBD1. J was trimmed by 4 bases and V by 6 bases; bases with no gene match: 11. CDR1 is LNHDA, CDR2 SQIVND, per germline (reference sequence). CDR3 length equals 15 residues. This chain's CDR3 is CASSRQGERRYGYTF. Written as DNA, the CDR3 is TGTGCCAGTAGCCGACAGGGAGAGCGTCGCTATGGCTACACCTTC.

The chain employs TRBV29-1 and TRBJ2-7; weak D call: TRBD1 (5 bases). The CDR3 extends over 14 amino acids. Germline V gene data show CDR1 as SQVTM and CDR2 as ANQGSEA. V lost 4 bases to trimming and J lost 6 bases, with 19 bases between them. The CDR3 region has the DNA TGCAGCGTTGTCCTCAGTGCAGGGTTATTCGAGCAGTACTTC. Translating gives CSVVLSAGLFEQYF.

The CDR3 region has the DNA TGCGCCAGCAGCTTGGGGGGACCGGGACTCGGGGAGCTGTTTTTT. Translation gives CASSLGGPGLGELFF. This sequence joins TRBV5-1 and TRBJ2-2; D perhaps matches TRBD2 (6 bases). The V gene lost 0 bases and the J gene lost 7 bases, with 13 bases spanning the gap. Looked up from germline, CDR1 is SGHRS and CDR2 is YFSETQ. The CDR3 is 15 amino acids. Filled out from reference TRBV5-1 and TRBJ2-2, the complete variable domain reads KAGVTQTPRYLIKTRGQQVTLSCSPISGHRSVSWYQQTPGQGLQFLFEYFSETQRNKGNFPGRFSGRQFSNSRSEMNVSTLELGDSALYLCASSLGGPGLGELFFGEGSRLTVL.

The CDR3 nucleotides are TGTGCCAGCAGTCGCCACAGCTCCTACGAGCAGTACGTC. Translated: CASSRHSSYEQYV. The chain combines TRBV28 with TRBJ2-7; unclear D gene. Trimming left V 5 bases short and J 0 bases short, with 8 bases between. CDR3 length: 13 amino acids. CDR1 is MDHEN and CDR2 is SYDVKM in the germline V gene.

The chain has TRBV27 and TRBJ1-5; D perhaps matches TRBD1 (5 bases). The CDR3 runs to 14 residues. From germline, CDR1 is MNHEY and CDR2 SMNVEV (reference sequence). V was cut by 5 bases and J by 4 bases, with 12 bases left in between. The CDR3 reads CASSLNTGNQPQHF. Written as DNA, the CDR3 is TGTGCCAGCAGTCTTAACACAGGAAATCAGCCCCAGCATTTT.

V gene TRBV30 combines with J gene TRBJ1-1, with TRBD1 matching over 8 bases. Germline V gene lookup returns CDR1 GTSNPN and CDR2 SVGIG (reference sequence). Trimming took 2 bases from V and 0 from J; bases not matched to a gene: 11. The CDR3 loop spans 17 amino acids. CDR3 in DNA: TGTGCCTGGAGTTCGGACAGGGCTCGAGCTTTGAACACTGAAGCTTTCTTT. The encoded protein is CAWSSDRARALNTEAFF.

This clone was counted only a few times. V gene TRBV2 combines with J gene TRBJ2-1, with 10 nucleotides matching TRBD1. V gave up 7 bases and J gave up 16 bases; unmatched junction bases: 4. The germline V gene encodes CDR1 SNHLY and CDR2 FYNNEI. The CDR3 runs 10 residues. DNA for the CDR3: TGTGCCAGCACTAGACAGGGGGCATTCTTC. Protein product: CASTRQGAFF.

In this sample, this clone turned up once. CDR3 DNA sequence: TGTGCCAGCAGCCAAGATGCGAGGACTAGTACCAACAATGAGCAGTTCTTC. It specifies CASSQDARTSTNNEQFF. This chain joins TRBV4-2 and TRBJ2-1, with 7 bases that match TRBD2. This CDR3 spans 17 amino acids. V was pared by 0 bases and J by 5 bases, with 10 bases of the junction left unmatched. Germline-derived CDR1 and CDR2 are LGHNA and YNFKEQ.

The V gene is TRBV28, the J gene TRBJ1-1; D unresolved. CDR1 and CDR2 from the germline V gene are MDHEN and SYDVKM. The CDR3 has 17 amino acids. The germline V and J ends were trimmed by 3 bases and 0 bases, with 17 bases remaining between them. CDR3 DNA sequence: TGTGCCAGCAGTTTGATAGGGAGTATTGGGGTGAACACTGAAGCTTTCTTT. It codes for CASSLIGSIGVNTEAFF.

This chain uses TRBV7-2 with TRBJ1-2; 7 positions agree with TRBD1. With 1 base clipped from V and 2 bases from J, the junction kept 7 bases outside the gene matches. CDR1 is SGHTA and CDR2 is FQGNSA in the germline V gene. CDR3 length: 16 amino acids. CDR3 in DNA: TGTGCCAGCAGCTTAGGGAAGCAGACAGGGAACTATGGCTACACCTTC. Encoded protein: CASSLGKQTGNYGYTF.

This clone was seen only a few times. The rearrangement uses TRBV6-5 and TRBJ1-5; D possibly corresponds to TRBD1 (5 bases). The CDR3 runs to 14 residues. The germline gives CDR1 MNHEY, CDR2 SVGAGI. V was cut by 2 bases and J by 6 bases, with 11 bases left in between. The CDR3 DNA reads TGTGCCAGCAGTTACACGCAGGGAGGTCAGCCCCAGCATTTT. This translates into CASSYTQGGQPQHF.